This T cell receptor (beta chain) was captured by sequencing in a study of CD8 T cells in Susac syndrome. The multiple sclerosis controls were treatment-naive patients affected by stable or active relapsing-remitting disease. Germline-derived CDR1 and CDR2 are DFQATT and SNEGSKA (reference sequence). CDR3 length: 12 residues. Deletions cut 5 bases from V and 0 bases from J, with 5 bases between. Random-hexamer reverse transcription was applied to roughly 0.45 to 1 ug RNA. immunoSEQ multiplex PCR amplified TCR beta CDR3 across 54 Vbeta, 13 Jbeta. TCRdb re-derived calls from the immunoSEQ multiplex PCR reads in MiXCR, one entry per CDR3 protein. The repertoire includes roughly 120,000 distinct CDR3 sequences, 85% to 95% of them detected once, and roughly 0.088% sits in the top ten.

This chain uses TRBV20-1 with TRBJ1-5; D gene uncertain. Input material: CD4+ T cells from PBMCs. This sequence originates from a human donor with multiple sclerosis. This CDR3 is CSARNSNQPQHF. The CDR3 bases are TGCAGTGCTCGGAATAGCAATCAGCCCCAGCATTTT.